This T cell receptor (beta chain) was observed in a study of cytomegalovirus exposure and HLA in healthy donors. The CDR3 has 14 residues. V was clipped by 1 base and J by 4 bases; unmatched bases: 4. Germline CDR1 is MNHEY and CDR2 is SVGAGI. This clone was observed a few times. The PCR had 60 Vbeta and 13 Jbeta primers. Measured with immunoSEQ multiplex PCR; TCRdb has only the in-frame clones, and not every one. The sample yields 80,000 or so clones, roughly a tenth seen once. This clonotype was sampled from a man aged 60 to 75 in good health and CMV-seropositive. The sequenced sample was PBMCs. The chain has TRBV6-5 and TRBJ2-7; 7 bases are shared with TRBD2. The CDR3 sequence: CASSYCGGLYEQYV. The CDR3 region has the DNA TGTGCCAGCAGTTACTGCGGGGGACTTTACGAGCAGTACGTC.